This T cell receptor beta chain was captured by sequencing in a study of patients and donors after allogeneic stem cell transplantation. TCRdb processed the RT-PCR reads anew with MiXCR; each CDR3 protein has one entry. The sample holds fewer than 500,000 distinct CDR3 sequences, approximately 16% seen once. V gave up 5 bases and J gave up 4 bases, with 20 bases separating them. The CDR3 extends over 16 amino acids. The chain is built from TRBV12-3 or TRBV12-4 and TRBJ2-5; TRBD1 might be the D (6 bases). The sample taken for sequencing was blood, either unsorted or a sorted T cell fraction (not recorded which). The sequence derives from a human donor who was either an allogeneic HSCT recipient or a stem cell or donor lymphocyte infusion donor (not recorded which). It is not recorded whose cells these are; they may come from a transplant donor. CDR3 sequence (DNA): TGTGCCAGCAGTAACCCCGGGACAAGGCGGTTAGAGACCCAGTACTTC. Residues: CASSNPGTRRLETQYF.